What follows is one TCR beta chain and its context. The CDR3 is 14 amino acids. Germline V gives CDR1 SGDLS, CDR2 YYNGEE. The V end lost 4 bases, the J end lost 4 bases, and 9 bases lay between the germline ends. The table came from immunoSEQ multiplex PCR; TCRdb's copy has only in-frame clones and leaves some out. The data contain about 8,300 clones, 53% of them singletons. The data were obtained in a study of neoadjuvant anti-PD-1 for oral cavity cancer. V usage is TRBV9 and J usage is TRBJ2-6; D uncertain. The clonotype originates from a person aged 35-79 years with oral cavity squamous cell carcinoma. The sequencing used tumor tissue, collected before nivolumab (anti-PD-1) treatment. CDR3 loop: CASSLLGGANVLTF. For the CDR3, the DNA is TGTGCCAGCAGCCTTTTGGGAGGGGCCAACGTCCTGACTTTC.